These T cell receptor beta chains were read from a single sample in a study of shared clonotypes between healthy human individuals. Measured with immunoSEQ multiplex PCR; TCRdb has only the in-frame clones, and not every one. The sample has hundreds of thousands of clones; roughly 79% are singletons. The specimen was PBMCs. These receptors were collected from a woman between 40 and 50 years old in good health. Some clones in this sample may be carry-over from other donors' samples. The CDR3 runs from the conserved cysteine through the conserved F or W.

J	V	CDR3
TRBJ2-2	TRBV27	CASSLSVPESGELFF
TRBJ1-5	TRBV19	CASTIGQGSNQPQHF
TRBJ2-7	TRBV11-2	CASSVGDYEQYF
TRBJ1-5	TRBV19	CASRSPLGTGGQWPQHF
TRBJ2-7	TRBV7-7	CASSLRHQAGQSFYEQYF
TRBJ1-5	TRBV18	CATSAVQGPNQPQHF
TRBJ2-2	TRBV7-9	CASRGLNTGELFF
TRBJ1-4	TRBV2	CASSEEAGGEKLFF
TRBJ2-7	TRBV23-1	CASSPRDRAYEQYF
TRBJ1-1	TRBV27	CASSLLPSARGDTEAFF
TRBJ1-3	TRBV5-1	CASSSGGSGNTIYF
TRBJ2-5	TRBV28	CASSSPSGRWETQYF
TRBJ2-1	TRBV5-1	CASRGPGSDEQFF
TRBJ2-7	TRBV28	CASSLTGIPPGGTF
TRBJ2-2	TRBV27	CASSFGQVTNTGELFF
TRBJ2-6	TRBV5-1	CASGQGSTLGANVLTF
TRBJ2-7	TRBV7-9	CASSLRYEQYF
TRBJ2-7	TRBV6-5	CASSYTNLYEQYF
TRBJ2-3	TRBV2	CASSSGGPTDTQYF
TRBJ2-4	TRBV28	CASSPGDDRHIQYF
TRBJ2-3	TRBV28	CASSPPSGSGAGTSAISSTDTQYF
TRBJ2-5	TRBV4-1	CASSQAGVGQETQYF
TRBJ2-1	TRBV7-8	CASSLAGLGNNEQFF
TRBJ2-3	TRBV7-9	CASSLAAQITDTQYF
TRBJ2-5	TRBV7-2	CASSFSSEWETQYF
TRBJ2-2	TRBV4-1	CASSQVGGSAGELFF
TRBJ2-5	TRBV5-1	CASSLQGETQYF
TRBJ1-4	TRBV5-1	CASSFQGANEKLFF
TRBJ1-5	TRBV30	CAWSGTGNQPQHF
TRBJ2-5	TRBV5-1	CASSFGRMGTEETQYF
TRBJ1-5	TRBV7-8	CASSHDGNQPQHF
TRBJ2-3	TRBV5-4	CASSTGGQLTDTQYF
TRBJ2-6	TRBV19	CASSALTGTGAGANVLTF
TRBJ2-4	TRBV4-2	CASSPSRVTKNIQYF
TRBJ2-7	TRBV10-3	CAISESWLAGTEQYF
TRBJ2-1	TRBV5-4	CASSDRDRGAYNEQFF
TRBJ2-5	TRBV7-2	CASSPGLPGPETQYF
-	TRBV29-1	CSAQRDYEQYF
TRBJ1-2	TRBV2	CASSANRGGYGYTF
TRBJ1-1	TRBV11-2	CASSLYGQGAPNTEAFF
TRBJ2-7	TRBV7-2	CASSKYWESYEQYF
TRBJ1-1	TRBV11-3	CASSLEGAGQRNTEAFF
TRBJ1-3	TRBV29-1	CSVGPGTQGNTIYF
TRBJ2-3	TRBV13	CASSWGLAVTDTQYF
TRBJ2-5	TRBV11-2	CASSSSGPGETQYF
TRBJ1-2	TRBV10-2	CASSETGYGYTF
TRBJ2-1	TRBV27	CASSVQGGRPQFF
TRBJ1-4	TRBV28	CASSSRQVGEKLFF
TRBJ2-7	TRBV18	CASSPSRNYEQYF
TRBJ2-7	TRBV9	CASSGTGEQYF
TRBJ2-5	TRBV19	CASSMRETQYF
TRBJ2-1	TRBV27	CAPRDREINEQFF
TRBJ1-6	TRBV6-5	CASSSTWTGNSPLHF
TRBJ1-2	TRBV28	CASSLSGPGYTF
TRBJ1-1	TRBV11-3	CASSPRGAWTEAFF
TRBJ1-2	TRBV10-3	CASSRGGTGFGYTF
TRBJ1-1	TRBV30	CAWSSGVRNKAFF
TRBJ2-1	TRBV7-9	CASSLGARLHYNEQFF
TRBJ2-3	TRBV6-5	CASTVGDTQYF